This T cell receptor (beta chain) was found in a study of vaccination effects on CD4 cells after COVID-19. In the study overall: Participants each got two BNT162b2 or mRNA-1273 vaccine doses. Study-wide points: Clonal contraction was marked in infection- and vaccine-induced clones late after vaccination. Early post-infection timepoints were absent, and convalescent patients were few.

The ViraFEST assay expanded antigen-specific CD4+ T cells with viral peptide pools before sequencing. Culture proceeded for under twelve days, and CD4+ T cells were then isolated. Between March and December 2020, the person had a SARS-CoV-2 infection that PCR confirmed. Days 3 and 7 saw half the medium replaced with IL-2 medium. This clone was seen a handful of times. Its antigen remains unidentified. Trimming pared 3 bases from V and 5 bases from J, leaving 13 bases between. The germline gives CDR1 LNHDA, CDR2 SQIVND (reference sequence). CDR3 size: 15 residues. Sequenced by immunoSEQ multiplex PCR; TCRdb stores in-frame clones only, minus some. The table lists 42,000 or so clones, about three quarters of them singletons.

This receptor was identified in a human donor who had a prior SARS-CoV-2 infection. Sample: CD4+ T cells from PBMCs cultured with a peptide pool, taken before COVID-19 vaccination. V gene TRBV19 combines with J gene TRBJ2-2; no clear D gene. The DNA of the CDR3 is TGTGCCAGTAGTATTCAACAGATCGGAACCGGGGAGCTGTTTTTT. Amino acid sequence: CASSIQQIGTGELFF. The full variable domain, rest sourced from reference TRBV19 and TRBJ2-2, is DGGITQSPKYLFRKEGQNVTLSCEQNLNHDAMYWYRQDPGQGLRLIYYSQIVNDFQKGDIAEGYSVSREKKESFPLTVTSAQKNPTAFYLCASSIQQIGTGELFFGEGSRLTVL.